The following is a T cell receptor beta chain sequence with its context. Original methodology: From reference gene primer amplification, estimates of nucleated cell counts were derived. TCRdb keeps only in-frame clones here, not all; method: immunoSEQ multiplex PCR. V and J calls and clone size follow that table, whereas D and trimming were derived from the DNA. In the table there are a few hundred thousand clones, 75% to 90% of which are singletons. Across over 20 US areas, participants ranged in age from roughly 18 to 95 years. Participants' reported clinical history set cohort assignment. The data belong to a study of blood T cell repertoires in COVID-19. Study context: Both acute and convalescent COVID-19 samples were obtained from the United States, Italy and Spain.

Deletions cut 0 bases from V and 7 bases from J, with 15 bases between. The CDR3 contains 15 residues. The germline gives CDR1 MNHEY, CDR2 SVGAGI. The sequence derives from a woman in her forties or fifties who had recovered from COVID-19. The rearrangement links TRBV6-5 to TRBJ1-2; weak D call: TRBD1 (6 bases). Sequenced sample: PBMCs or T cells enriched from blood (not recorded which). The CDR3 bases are TGTGCCAGCAGTTACTCCGGGGGGGCGCCGGGTGGCTACACCTTC. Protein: CASSYSGGAPGGYTF.